This T cell receptor (beta chain) emerged from a study of OX40 agonist ivuxolimab in advanced cancers. Overall study: Three patients, one with hepatocellular carcinoma and two with cutaneous melanoma, achieved partial responses. General study points: Some of the nonresponding patients also showed low levels of normalized T-cell clonal expansion. In CD8+ T cells, expanded clones were on average more numerous than in CD4+.

In the case of this clone: The antigen is unknown.

Germline loops: CDR1 SGHVT, CDR2 SQSDAQ. This CDR3 spans 14 amino acids. V lost 5 bases to trimming and J lost 6 bases; unmatched junction nucleotides: 9. Repertoires were generated with immunoSEQ multiplex PCR, while TCRdb's copy carries only in-frame clones and drops some. The profile covers tens of thousands of clones, with 80% to 90% appearing a single time and roughly 1.9% taken by the ten largest. The chain combines TRBV7-4 with TRBJ2-7; 8 nucleotides match TRBD2. The clonotype was recovered from an adult with an advanced solid tumor such as melanoma, head and neck, liver or kidney cancer. The sample in question was CD4+ or CD8+ T cells sorted from blood, obtained in a trial of the OX40 agonist ivuxolimab. The CDR3 DNA reads TGTGCCAGCAGCCAGACGCGGGGGGCGAGCGAGCAGTACTTC. Residues: CASSQTRGASEQYF.